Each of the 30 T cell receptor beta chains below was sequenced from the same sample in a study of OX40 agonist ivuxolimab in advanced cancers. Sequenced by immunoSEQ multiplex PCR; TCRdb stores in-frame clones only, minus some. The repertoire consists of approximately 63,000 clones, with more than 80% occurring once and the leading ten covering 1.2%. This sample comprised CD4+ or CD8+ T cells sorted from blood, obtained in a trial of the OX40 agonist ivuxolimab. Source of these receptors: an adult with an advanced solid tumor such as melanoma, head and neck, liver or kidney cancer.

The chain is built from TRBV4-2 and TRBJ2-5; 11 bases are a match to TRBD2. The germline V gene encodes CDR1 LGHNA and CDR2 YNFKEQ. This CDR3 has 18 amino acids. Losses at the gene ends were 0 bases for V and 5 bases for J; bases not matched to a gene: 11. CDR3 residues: CASSQDLRVAGGWETQYF. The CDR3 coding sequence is TGTGCCAGCAGCCAAGATTTACGCGTAGCGGGAGGGTGGGAGACCCAGTACTTC.

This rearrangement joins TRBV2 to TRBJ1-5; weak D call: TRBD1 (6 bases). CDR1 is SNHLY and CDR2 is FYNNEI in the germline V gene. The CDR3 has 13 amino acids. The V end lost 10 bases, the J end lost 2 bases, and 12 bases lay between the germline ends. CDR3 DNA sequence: TGTGCCACCCAAGGGGGAGGCAATCAGCCCCAGCATTTT. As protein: CATQGGGNQPQHF.

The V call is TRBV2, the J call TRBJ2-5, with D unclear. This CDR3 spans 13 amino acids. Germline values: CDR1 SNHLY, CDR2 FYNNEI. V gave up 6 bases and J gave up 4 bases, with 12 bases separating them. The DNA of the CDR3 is TGTGCCAGCAGCAAAAGTACGTTAGAGACCCAGTACTTC. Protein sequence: CASSKSTLETQYF. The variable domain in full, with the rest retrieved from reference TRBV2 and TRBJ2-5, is EPEVTQTPSHQVTQMGQEVILRCVPISNHLYFYWYRQILGQKVEFLVSFYNNEISEKSEIFDDQFSVERPDGSNFTLKIRSTKLEDSAMYFCASSKSTLETQYFGPGTRLLVL.

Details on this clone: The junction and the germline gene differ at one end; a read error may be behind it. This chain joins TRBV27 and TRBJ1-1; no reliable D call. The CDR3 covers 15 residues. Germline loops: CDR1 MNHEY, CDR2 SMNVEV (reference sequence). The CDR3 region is CASSLSPGANTGAFF. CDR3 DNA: TGTGCCAGCAGTTTATCCCCAGGAGCGAACACTGGAGCTTTCTTT.

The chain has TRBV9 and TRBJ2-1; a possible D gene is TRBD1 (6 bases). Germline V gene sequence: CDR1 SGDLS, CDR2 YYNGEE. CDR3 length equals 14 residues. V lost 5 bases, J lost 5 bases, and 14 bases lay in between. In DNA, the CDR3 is TGTGCCAGCAGTAGGACCGGACAGAACAATGAGCAGTTCTTC. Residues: CASSRTGQNNEQFF.

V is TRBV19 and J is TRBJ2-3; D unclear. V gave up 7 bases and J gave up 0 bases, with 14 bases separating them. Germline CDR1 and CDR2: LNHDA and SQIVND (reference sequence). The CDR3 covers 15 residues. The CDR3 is CASNMGRISTDTQYF. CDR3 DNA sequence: TGTGCCAGTAATATGGGCCGGATTAGCACAGATACGCAGTATTTT.

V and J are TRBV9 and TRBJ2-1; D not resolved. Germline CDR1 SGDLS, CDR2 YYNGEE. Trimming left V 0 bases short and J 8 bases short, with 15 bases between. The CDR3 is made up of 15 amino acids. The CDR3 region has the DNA TGTGCCAGCAGCGTAGCGGGTCTATCCTGGGATGAGCAGTTCTTC. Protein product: CASSVAGLSWDEQFF. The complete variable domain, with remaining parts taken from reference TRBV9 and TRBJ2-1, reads DSGVTQTPKHLITATGQRVTLRCSPRSGDLSVYWYQQSLDQGLQFLIQYYNGEERAKGNILERFSAQQFPDLHSELNLSSLELGDSALYFCASSVAGLSWDEQFFGPGTRLTVL.

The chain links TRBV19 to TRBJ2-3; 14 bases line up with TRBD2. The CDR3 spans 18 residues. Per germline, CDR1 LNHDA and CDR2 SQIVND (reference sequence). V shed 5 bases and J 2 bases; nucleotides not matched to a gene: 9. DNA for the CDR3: TGTGCCAGTAGTGGAGGTCCGGGACTAGCGGGAGCCACAGATACGCAGTATTTT. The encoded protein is CASSGGPGLAGATDTQYF.

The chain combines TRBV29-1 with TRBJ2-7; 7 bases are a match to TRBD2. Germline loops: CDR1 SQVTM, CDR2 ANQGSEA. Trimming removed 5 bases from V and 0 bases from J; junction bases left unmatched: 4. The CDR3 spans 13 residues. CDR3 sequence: CSVRSSGSYEQYF. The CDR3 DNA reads TGCAGCGTTCGGTCTAGCGGCTCCTACGAGCAGTACTTC.

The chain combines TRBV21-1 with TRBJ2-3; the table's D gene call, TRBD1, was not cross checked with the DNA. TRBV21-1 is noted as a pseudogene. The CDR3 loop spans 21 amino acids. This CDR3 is CASSKALVVPYRDRGTDTQYF. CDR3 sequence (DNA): TGTGCCAGCAGCAAAGCGCTTGTGGTGCCCTACCGGGACAGGGGCACAGATACGCAGTATTTT.

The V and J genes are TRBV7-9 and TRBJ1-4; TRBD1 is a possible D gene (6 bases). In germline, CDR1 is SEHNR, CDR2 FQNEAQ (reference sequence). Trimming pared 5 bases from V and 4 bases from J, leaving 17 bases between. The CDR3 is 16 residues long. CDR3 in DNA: TGTGCCAGCAGCACAAATCAGGGGACCTTTAATGAAAAACTGTTTTTT. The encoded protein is CASSTNQGTFNEKLFF.

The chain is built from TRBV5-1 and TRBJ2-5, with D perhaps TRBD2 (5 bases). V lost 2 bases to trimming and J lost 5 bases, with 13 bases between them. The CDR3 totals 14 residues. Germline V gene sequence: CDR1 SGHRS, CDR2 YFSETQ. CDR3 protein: CASSFGPSGETQYF. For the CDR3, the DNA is TGCGCCAGCAGCTTTGGACCCTCGGGGGAGACCCAGTACTTC.

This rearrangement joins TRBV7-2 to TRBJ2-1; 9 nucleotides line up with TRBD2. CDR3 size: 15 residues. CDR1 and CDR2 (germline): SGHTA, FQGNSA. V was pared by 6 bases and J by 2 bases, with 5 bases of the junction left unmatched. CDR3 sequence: CASSFSGSTYNEQFF. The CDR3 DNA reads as TGTGCCAGCAGTTTTAGCGGGAGTACCTACAATGAGCAGTTCTTC.

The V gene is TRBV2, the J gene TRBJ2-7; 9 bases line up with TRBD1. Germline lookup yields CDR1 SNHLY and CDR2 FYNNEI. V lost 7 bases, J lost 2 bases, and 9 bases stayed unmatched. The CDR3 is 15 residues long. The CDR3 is CASIKDRGITYEQYF. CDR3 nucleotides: TGTGCCAGCATCAAAGACAGGGGGATTACCTACGAGCAGTACTTC.

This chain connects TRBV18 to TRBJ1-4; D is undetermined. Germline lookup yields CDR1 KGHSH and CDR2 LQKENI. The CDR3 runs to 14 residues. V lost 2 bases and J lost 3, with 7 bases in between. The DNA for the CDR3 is TGTGCCAGCTCACCAGCTGGGTCTAATGAAAAACTGTTTTTT. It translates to CASSPAGSNEKLFF.

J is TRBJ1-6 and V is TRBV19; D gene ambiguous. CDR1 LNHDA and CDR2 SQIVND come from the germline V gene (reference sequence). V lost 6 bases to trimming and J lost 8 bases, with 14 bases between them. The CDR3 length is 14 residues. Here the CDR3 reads CASRRAGMDSPLHF. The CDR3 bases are TGTGCCAGTAGGAGAGCAGGAATGGATTCACCCCTCCACTTT.

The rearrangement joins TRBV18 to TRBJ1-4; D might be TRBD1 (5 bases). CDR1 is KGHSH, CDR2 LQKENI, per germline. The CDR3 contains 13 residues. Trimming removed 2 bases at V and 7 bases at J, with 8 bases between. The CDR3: CASSPGTVEKLFF. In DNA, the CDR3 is TGTGCCAGCTCACCAGGGACGGTTGAAAAACTGTTTTTT.

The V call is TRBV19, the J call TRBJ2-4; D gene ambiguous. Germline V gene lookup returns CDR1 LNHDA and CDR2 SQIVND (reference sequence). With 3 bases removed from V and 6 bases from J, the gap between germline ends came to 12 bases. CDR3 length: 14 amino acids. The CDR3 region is CASSISTTGNIQYF. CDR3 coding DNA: TGTGCCAGTAGTATCTCGACCACGGGAAACATTCAGTACTTC.

In DNA form, the CDR3 reads TGTGCCAGCAGCTTATTCCGGGACGGAAGCTACGAGCAGTACTTC. Translated, it gives CASSLFRDGSYEQYF. The chain uses TRBV11-2 and TRBJ2-7; D tentatively fits TRBD1 or TRBD2 (5 bases each). Trimming cost V 2 bases and J 3 bases, with 14 bases left between them. The germline V gene encodes CDR1 SGHAT and CDR2 FQNNGV. This CDR3 region has 15 residues.

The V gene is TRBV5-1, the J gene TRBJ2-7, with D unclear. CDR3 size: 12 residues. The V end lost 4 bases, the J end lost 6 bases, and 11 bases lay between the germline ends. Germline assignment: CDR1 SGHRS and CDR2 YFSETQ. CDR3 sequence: CASSPDKSEQYF. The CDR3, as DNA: TGCGCCAGCAGCCCGGATAAGTCCGAGCAGTACTTC.

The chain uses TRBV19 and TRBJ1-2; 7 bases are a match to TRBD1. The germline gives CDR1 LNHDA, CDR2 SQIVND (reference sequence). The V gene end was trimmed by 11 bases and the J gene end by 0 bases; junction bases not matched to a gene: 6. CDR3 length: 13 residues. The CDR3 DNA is TGTGCCGCCAGGGACAGATCTAACTATGGCTACACCTTC. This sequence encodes CAARDRSNYGYTF.

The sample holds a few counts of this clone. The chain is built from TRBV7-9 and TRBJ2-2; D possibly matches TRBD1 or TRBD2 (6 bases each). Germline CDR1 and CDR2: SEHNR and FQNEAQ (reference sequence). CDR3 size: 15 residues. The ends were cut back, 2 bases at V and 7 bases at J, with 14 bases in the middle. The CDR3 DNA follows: TGTGCCAGCAGCTTACGGGCCGGGGGCAACGGGGAGCTGTTTTTT. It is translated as CASSLRAGGNGELFF.

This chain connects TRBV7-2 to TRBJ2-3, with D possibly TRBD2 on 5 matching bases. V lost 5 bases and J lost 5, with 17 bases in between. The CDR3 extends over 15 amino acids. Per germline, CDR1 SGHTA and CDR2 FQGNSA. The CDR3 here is CASSSFGLAGDTQYF. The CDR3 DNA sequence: TGTGCCAGCAGCAGTTTCGGTCTAGCAGGAGATACGCAGTATTTT.

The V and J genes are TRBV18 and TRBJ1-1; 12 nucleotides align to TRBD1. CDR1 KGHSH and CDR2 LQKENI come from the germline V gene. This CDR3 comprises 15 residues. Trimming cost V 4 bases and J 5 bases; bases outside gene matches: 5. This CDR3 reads CASSLGTGGNTEAFF. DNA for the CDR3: TGTGCCAGCTCACTCGGGACAGGGGGCAATACTGAAGCTTTCTTT. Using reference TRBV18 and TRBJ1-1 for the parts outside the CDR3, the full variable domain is NAGVMQNPRHLVRRRGQEARLRCSPMKGHSHVYWYRQLPEEGLKFMVYLQKENIIDESGMPKERFSAEFPKEGPSILRIQQVVRGDSAAYFCASSLGTGGNTEAFFGQGTRLTVV.

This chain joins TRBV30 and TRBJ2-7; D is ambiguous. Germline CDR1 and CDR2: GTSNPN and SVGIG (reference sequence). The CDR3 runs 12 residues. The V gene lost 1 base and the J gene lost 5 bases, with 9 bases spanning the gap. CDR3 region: CAWSEGSHEQYF. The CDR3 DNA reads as TGTGCCTGGAGTGAGGGCAGCCACGAGCAGTACTTC. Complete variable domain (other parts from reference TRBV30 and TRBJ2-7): SQTIHQWPATLVQPVGSPLSLECTVEGTSNPNLYWYRQAAGRGLQLLFYSVGIGQISSEVPQNLSASRPQDRQFILSSKKLLLSDSGFYLCAWSEGSHEQYFGPGTRLTVT.

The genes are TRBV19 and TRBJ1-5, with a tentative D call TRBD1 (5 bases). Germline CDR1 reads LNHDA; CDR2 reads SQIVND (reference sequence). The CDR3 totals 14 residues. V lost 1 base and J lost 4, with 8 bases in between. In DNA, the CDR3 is TGTGCCAGTAGTATAGGAGGGGAAAATCAGCCCCAGCATTTT. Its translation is CASSIGGENQPQHF.

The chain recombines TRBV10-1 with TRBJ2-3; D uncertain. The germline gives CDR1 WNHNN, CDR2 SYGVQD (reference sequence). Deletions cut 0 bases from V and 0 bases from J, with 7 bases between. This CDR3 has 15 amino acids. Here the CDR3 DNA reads TGCGCCAGCAGTGAGTCGACCGCTAGCACAGATACGCAGTATTTT. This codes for CASSESTASTDTQYF.

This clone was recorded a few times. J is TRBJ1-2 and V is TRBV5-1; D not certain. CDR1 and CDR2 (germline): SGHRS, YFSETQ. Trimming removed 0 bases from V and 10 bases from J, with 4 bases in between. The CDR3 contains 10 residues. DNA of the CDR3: TGCGCCAGCAGCTTGGGGCCCTACACCTTC. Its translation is CASSLGPYTF.

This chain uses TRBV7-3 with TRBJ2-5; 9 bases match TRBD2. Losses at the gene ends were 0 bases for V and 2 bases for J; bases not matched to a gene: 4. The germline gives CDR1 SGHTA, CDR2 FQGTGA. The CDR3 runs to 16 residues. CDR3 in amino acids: CASSLTGLAGQETQYF. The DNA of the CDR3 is TGTGCCAGCAGCTTAACGGGGCTAGCGGGACAAGAGACCCAGTACTTC.

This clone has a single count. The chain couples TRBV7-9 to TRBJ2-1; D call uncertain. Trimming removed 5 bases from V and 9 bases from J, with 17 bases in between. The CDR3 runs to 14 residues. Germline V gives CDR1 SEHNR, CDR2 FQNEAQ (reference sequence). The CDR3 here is CASSPPGGVPEQFF. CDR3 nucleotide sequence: TGTGCCAGCAGCCCCCCGGGCGGAGTCCCTGAGCAGTTCTTC.